The 11 T cell receptor beta chains presented below share a single source sample, sequenced in a study of blood T cells in healthy people across ages. Primers used in a second PCR of roughly 6 to 11 cycles were a sample-barcoded 5' primer and a J-beta primer mix. TCRdb analysed the 5' RACE reads with MiXCR anew, one entry per CDR3 protein. Among 650,000 to 700,000 distinct CDR3 sequences listed, 32% were seen once. The sample was blood. Receptors were obtained from a woman of 80 years or more in good health.

In regard to this clonotype: A read error may explain this, as a much larger clone is one base away. Lacking the conserved final phenylalanine or tryptophan, this CDR3 likely reflects a read error. The chain joins TRBV12-3 or TRBV12-4 to TRBJ2-5; 9 bases agree with TRBD2. Losses at the gene ends were 5 bases for V and 4 bases for J; bases not matched to a gene: 14. The CDR3 runs 17 residues. CDR3 sequence (DNA): TGTGCCAGCAGTCAACGGGCGGAGCGGGGGGTGCGAGAGACCCAGTACTGC. It translates to CASSQRAERGVRETQYC.

This clonotype was counted ten times or more. The genes are TRBV20-1 and TRBJ2-3, with no clear D. V was shortened by 6 bases and J by 9 bases, with 19 bases between the two germline ends. The CDR3 consists of 13 residues. In germline, CDR1 is DFQATT, CDR2 SNEGSKA (reference sequence). The CDR3 spells CSARPPEFMTQYF. DNA for the CDR3: TGCAGTGCCAGACCCCCGGAGTTTATGACGCAGTATTTT.

The table lists this clonotype with many counts. The rearrangement links TRBV12-3 or TRBV12-4 to TRBJ2-1; TRBD2 matches 8 bases. This CDR3 region has 14 residues. Losses at the gene ends were 2 bases for V and 7 bases for J; bases not matched to a gene: 4. The CDR3 DNA is TGTGCCAGCAGTTTAAGTCGCGGGGGGAATGAGCAGTTCTTC. Translation gives CASSLSRGGNEQFF.

This clonotype was recorded many times. The rearrangement joins TRBV7-2 to TRBJ1-2; unclear D gene. This CDR3 comprises 13 residues. Germline assignment: CDR1 SGHTA and CDR2 FQGNSA. The V and J ends lost 1 base and 7 bases respectively, with 10 bases between them. Written as DNA, the CDR3 is TGTGCCAGCAGCTTAGTGGCAGTCCGTGGCTACACCTTC. It codes for CASSLVAVRGYTF.

The sample holds many counts of this clonotype. The chain has TRBV6-6 and TRBJ2-5; D is perhaps TRBD2 (6 bases). The V gene's germline CDR1 is MNHNY and CDR2 SVGAGI (reference sequence). The V end lost 2 bases, the J end lost 5 bases, and 15 bases lay between the germline ends. The CDR3 is made up of 15 amino acids. Here the CDR3 DNA reads TGTGCCAGCAGTTACCTAGGGAGGATTAGGGAGACCCAGTACTTC. Translated: CASSYLGRIRETQYF.

The rearrangement links TRBV6-1 to TRBJ2-7; unclear D gene. V lost 4 bases and J 2 bases, leaving 12 bases between the germline ends. The CDR3 sequence is 14 residues long. Germline V gives CDR1 MNHNS, CDR2 SASEGT. In DNA, the CDR3 is TGTGCCAGCAGTGCCAAACAAGCCACCTACGAGCAGTACTTC. Amino acids: CASSAKQATYEQYF.

This clonotype came up many times. This chain uses TRBV21-1 with TRBJ1-5. TRBV21-1 counts as a pseudogene. The CDR3 sequence is 18 residues long. CDR3 amino acids: CASSKDAGEFYSNQPQHF. For the CDR3, the DNA is TGTGCCAGCAGCAAAGATGCGGGAGAATTCTATAGCAATCAGCCCCAGCATTTT.

The sample holds many counts of this clonotype. The chain is built from TRBV9 and TRBJ2-3; D assignment may be TRBD1 or TRBD2 (5 bases each). This CDR3 contains 17 residues. Germline V gene lookup returns CDR1 SGDLS and CDR2 YYNGEE. With 3 bases removed from V and 7 bases from J, the gap between germline ends came to 24 bases. In DNA, the CDR3 is TGTGCCAGCAGCGCTGGGGACGGGACCCCTTCCGGGTATACGCAGTATTTT. It translates to CASSAGDGTPSGYTQYF.

This clonotype was recorded at least ten times. This chain joins TRBV7-3 and TRBJ2-3; no clear D. This CDR3 is 13 amino acids long. Trimming stripped 3 bases from V and 2 bases from J, with 6 bases between. CDR1 and CDR2 from the germline V gene are SGHTA and FQGTGA. The CDR3 loop is CASSFSDTDTQYF. Here the CDR3 DNA reads TGTGCCAGCAGCTTCTCCGACACAGATACGCAGTATTTT.

The V gene is TRBV30, the J gene TRBJ2-2; 7 bases fit TRBD1. CDR1 and CDR2 from the germline V gene are GTSNPN and SVGIG (reference sequence). J gave up 4 bases and V 2 bases, and 10 bases lay outside the gene matches. The CDR3 spans 16 residues. CDR3 in amino acids: CAWSIRVGQPTGELFF. CDR3 DNA: TGTGCCTGGAGTATCAGAGTGGGACAGCCCACCGGGGAGCTGTTTTTT.

This clonotype was counted many times. This rearrangement joins TRBV20-1 to TRBJ1-5; no clear D. This CDR3 spans 14 amino acids. Germline V gene data show CDR1 as DFQATT and CDR2 as SNEGSKA (reference sequence). V lost 8 bases, J lost 3 bases, and 17 bases lay in between. The CDR3 loop is CSTSRAKINQPQHF. DNA of the CDR3: TGCAGTACTTCCCGGGCGAAGATCAATCAGCCCCAGCATTTT.